Each of the 20 T cell receptor beta chains below was sequenced from the same sample in a study of T cell therapy after organ transplantation. The antigens these receptors bind are not known. The protocol was immunoSEQ multiplex PCR, while the TCRdb copy is restricted to in-frame clones and leaves out a portion. In the table there are 2,000 to 2,500 clones, 70% of which are singletons. The starting material was CD8+ T cells from blood, obtained before autologous CMV-specific T cell therapy. These receptors all stem from a human patient who had received a solid organ transplant and had CMV disease.

In this sample, this clone turned up a few times. This chain links TRBV7-9 with TRBJ2-7; possible D gene TRBD1, 5 bases. Germline CDR1 reads SEHNR; CDR2 reads FQNEAQ (reference sequence). The CDR3 loop spans 12 amino acids. Trimming took 5 bases from V and 4 from J, leaving 9 bases between them. CDR3 amino acids: CASSPGAYEQYF. In nucleotides, the CDR3 is TGTGCCAGCAGCCCTGGGGCATACGAGCAGTACTTC. Supplemented by reference TRBV7-9 and TRBJ2-7, the full variable domain reads DTGVSQNPRHKITKRGQNVTFRCDPISEHNRLYWYRQTLGQGPEFLTYFQNEAQLEKSRLLSDRFSAERPKGSFSTLEIQRTEQGDSAMYLCASSPGAYEQYFGPGTRLTVT.

This clone was counted between two and nine times. The rearrangement joins TRBV5-6 to TRBJ2-7, with D possibly TRBD2 on 5 matching bases. The CDR3 is made up of 13 amino acids. CDR1 and CDR2 from the germline V gene are SGHDT and YYEEEE. Trimming took off 4 bases at V and 0 bases at J, with 8 bases between the two ends. The CDR3 region is CASSRGDSYEQYF. CDR3 DNA: TGTGCCAGCAGCCGGGGAGACTCCTACGAGCAGTACTTC.

The J gene is TRBJ1-2, the V gene TRBV7-2; no clear D gene. The CDR3 is made up of 12 amino acids. Per the germline V gene, CDR1 is SGHTA and CDR2 is FQGNSA. Trimming took 5 bases from V and 4 from J, leaving 8 bases between them. This chain's CDR3 is CASSEVGYGYTF. Here the CDR3 DNA reads TGTGCCAGCAGCGAGGTGGGCTATGGCTACACCTTC.

The J gene is TRBJ1-1, the V gene TRBV6-1, with unresolved D. V was trimmed by 6 bases and J by 0 bases, leaving 8 bases between them. This CDR3 comprises 13 residues. Germline assignment: CDR1 MNHNS and CDR2 SASEGT. The CDR3 nucleotides are TGTGCCAGCAGAAGTAGAATGAACACTGAAGCTTTCTTT. Translating it yields CASRSRMNTEAFF.

In nucleotides, the CDR3 is TGCAGCGTCGGAACAGGGATAGGCCCTAACGAGCAGTACTTC. Translation: CSVGTGIGPNEQYF. The rearrangement links TRBV29-1 to TRBJ2-7; tentatively, D is TRBD1 (6 bases). V was pared by 6 bases and J by 5 bases, with 20 bases between. Germline lookup yields CDR1 SQVTM and CDR2 ANQGSEA. The CDR3 has 14 residues.

This clone was counted a single time. The rearrangement joins TRBV30 to TRBJ2-2; TRBD2 is a possible D gene (5 bases). V shed 4 bases and J shed 0 bases, with 15 bases lying between them. This CDR3 is 16 amino acids long. Germline CDR1 and CDR2: GTSNPN and SVGIG (reference sequence). The CDR3 region is CAWISGTAPNTGELFF. DNA of the CDR3: TGTGCCTGGATTTCGGGAACAGCCCCGAACACCGGGGAGCTGTTTTTT.

This clone appeared a few times. This chain links TRBV7-8 with TRBJ2-3; D might be TRBD1 (5 bases). Between the trimmed V and J ends, which lost 5 bases and 4 bases, there was a span of 10 bases. This CDR3 region has 13 residues. Germline CDR1 reads SGHVS; CDR2 reads FQNEAQ. CDR3 residues: CASSPQGSDTQYF. The CDR3 bases are TGTGCCAGCAGCCCCCAGGGCTCAGATACGCAGTATTTT. The full variable domain, with the rest looked up from reference TRBV7-8 and TRBJ2-3, is GAGVSQSPRYKVAKRGQDVALRCDPISGHVSLFWYQQALGQGPEFLTYFQNEAQLDKSGLPSDRFFAERPEGSVSTLKIQRTQQEDSAVYLCASSPQGSDTQYFGPGTRLTVL.

As concerns this clone: At one end, the junction sequence differs from germline, possibly due to a read error. This chain connects TRBV5-5 to TRBJ2-3; the match to TRBD2 covers 13 bases. The CDR3 is 18 residues long. Germline V CDR1 and CDR2: SGHKS, YYEKEE (reference sequence). The CDR3: CASSRGWTSGSELDTQYF. The CDR3 DNA is TGCGCCAGCAGCCGGGGCTGGACTAGCGGGAGTGAACTAGATACGCAGTATTTT.

This clone qualifies as large. This chain links TRBV7-9 with TRBJ2-7; D is possibly TRBD1 (6 bases). Germline V lookup: CDR1 SEHNR, CDR2 FQNEAQ (reference sequence). V dropped 5 bases and J dropped 1 base, with 12 bases sitting between them. This CDR3 is 14 amino acids long. CDR3 DNA sequence: TGTGCCAGCAGCCCGACAGGTGAATCCTACGAGCAGTACTTC. It yields the protein CASSPTGESYEQYF.

The chain recombines TRBV13 with TRBJ1-2, with D unresolved. CDR3 length: 14 residues. The V and J ends lost 5 bases and 2 bases respectively, with 12 bases between them. Germline loops: CDR1 PRHDT, CDR2 FYEKMQ (reference sequence). This CDR3 is CASSPYNTNYGYTF. CDR3 DNA: TGTGCCAGCAGCCCATACAATACAAACTATGGCTACACCTTC.

The V gene is TRBV6-1, the J gene TRBJ2-5, with a tentative D call TRBD1 (6 bases). This CDR3 spans 18 amino acids. V lost 0 bases and J lost 2, with 19 bases in between. Germline values: CDR1 MNHNS, CDR2 SASEGT. CDR3 sequence reads: CASSEALPWQGRQETQYF. CDR3 DNA: TGTGCCAGCAGTGAAGCGCTTCCATGGCAGGGGAGACAAGAGACCCAGTACTTC.

The CDR3 DNA reads TGTGCCAGCAGCCAAGACTTTCTAGCTGAGAGCACAGATACGCAGTATTTT. Protein product: CASSQDFLAESTDTQYF. The chain employs TRBV4-2 and TRBJ2-3, with D possibly TRBD2 on 5 matching bases. Per the germline V gene, CDR1 is LGHNA and CDR2 is YNFKEQ. The CDR3 is 17 amino acids. V lost 0 bases, J lost 0 bases, and 13 bases lay in between.

The chain carries TRBV30 and TRBJ1-3; D not resolved. Trimming shortened V by 2 bases and J by 9 bases, and 11 bases separated the two germline ends. Germline loops: CDR1 GTSNPN, CDR2 SVGIG (reference sequence). The length of the CDR3 is 12 residues. In DNA, the CDR3 is TGTGCCTGGAGTTCCGCGTGGAGCACCATATATTTT. This encodes CAWSSAWSTIYF.

As concerns this clone: The sample contains more than one DNA sequence encoding this CDR3. The chain recombines TRBV19 with TRBJ1-1; unclear D gene. CDR3 size: 15 residues. The V end lost 1 base, the J end lost 5 bases, and 14 bases lay between the germline ends. Per the germline V gene, CDR1 is LNHDA and CDR2 is SQIVND (reference sequence). CDR3 residues: CASSIVGRVGTEAFF. The CDR3 region has the DNA TGTGCCAGTAGTATAGTTGGAAGGGTTGGGACTGAAGCTTTCTTT.

The chain recombines TRBV2 with TRBJ2-3, with 8 bases fitting TRBD1. This CDR3 comprises 15 residues. In germline, CDR1 is SNHLY, CDR2 FYNNEI. The junction had 4 bases not matched to a gene; V was cut back by 1 base and J by 4 bases. CDR3 sequence (DNA): TGTGCCAGCAGTGAAGGACAGGGGTATGCAGATACGCAGTATTTT. This encodes CASSEGQGYADTQYF.

V usage is TRBV9 and J usage is TRBJ2-1; 10 bases fit TRBD2. Trimming at V came to 4 bases and at J to 0 bases, leaving 7 bases not matched to a gene. Germline CDR1 reads SGDLS; CDR2 reads YYNGEE. CDR3 length: 17 amino acids. CDR3: CASSPAGLANSYNEQFF. The CDR3 nucleotides are TGTGCCAGCAGCCCGGCGGGACTAGCGAACTCCTACAATGAGCAGTTCTTC.

The chain employs TRBV19 and TRBJ2-7; D unclear. The CDR3 is 14 amino acids. Germline assignment: CDR1 LNHDA and CDR2 SQIVND (reference sequence). Trimming removed 7 bases from V and 2 bases from J, with 15 bases in between. In nucleotides, the CDR3 is TGTGCCAGTACCAATGGGAACGGAGCCTACGAGCAGTACTTC. This encodes CASTNGNGAYEQYF.

The chain carries TRBV5-4 and TRBJ2-1; the D is unclear. V was pared by 0 bases and J by 4 bases, with 11 bases between. The CDR3 is 15 residues long. The germline CDR1 and CDR2 sequences are SGHNT and YYREEE (reference sequence). The CDR3 spells CASSLERIGYNEQFF. CDR3 in DNA: TGTGCCAGCAGCTTGGAACGGATAGGGTACAATGAGCAGTTCTTC.

In its sample, this clone ranks as medium-sized. This sequence joins TRBV15 and TRBJ2-1; 10 nucleotides align to TRBD2. Per the germline V gene, CDR1 is LNHNV and CDR2 is YYDKDF (reference sequence). The V gene end was trimmed by 0 bases and the J gene end by 9 bases; junction bases not matched to a gene: 11. This CDR3 region has 17 residues. CDR3: CATSRDSSGRGLGEQFF. DNA of the CDR3: TGTGCCACCAGCAGAGATTCAAGCGGGAGGGGGTTGGGTGAGCAGTTCTTC.

The J gene is TRBJ2-5, the V gene TRBV25-1; 10 nucleotides match TRBD2. Germline CDR1 and CDR2: MGHDK and SYGVNS. The V segment lost 2 bases and the J segment 5 bases; nucleotides outside the gene matches: 8. This CDR3 contains 16 residues. The CDR3, as DNA: TGTGCCAGCAGTGAACCCAGCGGGAGGGCCGCGGAGACCCAGTACTTC. As protein: CASSEPSGRAAETQYF.